The 28 T cell receptor beta chains given below trace back to one sample, sequenced in a study of T cell repertoires in cytomegalovirus infection. TCRdb fed the reads into MiXCR, producing one record per CDR3 protein. The table shows around 530,000 distinct CDR3 sequences, with 16% occurring only once. The source material was CD8+ T cells from PBMCs. These receptors were obtained from a human donor in good health (CMV status not recorded). Some clones in this sample may be carry-over from other donors' samples.

This clonotype was detected ten times or more. The rearrangement uses TRBV7-8 and TRBJ2-7; 8 positions agree with TRBD1. The CDR3 runs to 15 residues. Trimming removed 3 bases from V and 2 bases from J; junction bases left unmatched: 6. Germline loops: CDR1 SGHVS, CDR2 FQNEAQ. CDR3 nucleotides: TGTGCCAGCAGCTTTGAACAGGGGGTACCCTACGAGCAGTACTTC. It codes for CASSFEQGVPYEQYF.

This clonotype was recorded many times. DNA of the CDR3: TGTGCCAGCTCGGATAGTTATGGCTACACCTTC. Translation gives CASSDSYGYTF. This rearrangement joins TRBV27 to TRBJ1-2; D gene uncertain. Germline CDR1 MNHEY, CDR2 SMNVEV (reference sequence). The CDR3 has 11 residues. The V and J ends lost 8 bases and 5 bases respectively, with 9 bases between them.

The chain recombines TRBV19 with TRBJ1-1, with D tentatively TRBD1 (5 bases). The CDR3 contains 14 residues. The germline V and J ends were trimmed by 3 bases and 6 bases, with 14 bases remaining between them. CDR1 and CDR2 from the germline V gene are LNHDA and SQIVND (reference sequence). As DNA, the CDR3 is TGTGCCAGTAGTATCTCCTCGCGGGGCCCTGAAGCTTTCTTT. Its protein product is CASSISSRGPEAFF.

This clonotype has at least ten counts. The chain carries TRBV7-2 and TRBJ2-1; possibly TRBD1 for D (6 bases). CDR1 is SGHTA and CDR2 is FQGNSA in the germline V gene. This CDR3 has 10 residues. Deletions cut 5 bases from V and 12 bases from J, with 8 bases between. This CDR3 reads CASSPRGQFF. CDR3 coding DNA: TGTGCCAGCAGCCCCAGGGGGCAGTTCTTC.

There are many counts of this clonotype. V and J are TRBV10-2 and TRBJ2-7; D remains ambiguous. Germline V gene lookup returns CDR1 WSHSY and CDR2 SAAADI. Trimming cost V 0 bases and J 1 base, with 4 bases left between them. There are 13 residues in the CDR3. Written as DNA, the CDR3 is TGCGCCAGCAGTGAGTCAACTTCCTACGAGCAGTACTTC. Protein product: CASSESTSYEQYF.

Regarding this clonotype: Compared with germline, one end of the junction differs, possibly owing to a read error. V gene TRBV12-3 or TRBV12-4 combines with J gene TRBJ2-1; 8 bases agree with TRBD2. The CDR3 extends over 13 amino acids. The CDR3 sequence is CVSRDTGTSFEFF. In nucleotides, the CDR3 is TGTGTCAGCAGGGATACCGGGACTAGTTTTGAGTTCTTC.

As concerns this clonotype: A read error may produce the germline difference seen at one junction end. The V call is TRBV9, the J call TRBJ1-1, with 8 bases identical to TRBD1. Germline lookup yields CDR1 SGDLS and CDR2 YYNGEE. This CDR3 comprises 14 residues. As DNA, the CDR3 is TGTGCCGGCAGCTCCGGACAGGGCTCCACTGAAGCTTTCTTT. Amino acid sequence: CAGSSGQGSTEAFF.

The CDR3 reads CSAIGTDNTEAFF. DNA for the CDR3: TGCAGTGCTATAGGGACAGATAACACTGAAGCTTTCTTT. The chain employs TRBV20-1 and TRBJ1-1, with TRBD1 matching 7 bases. V dropped 4 bases and J dropped 2; count of bases not matched to a gene: 4. This CDR3 has 13 amino acids. The germline gives CDR1 DFQATT, CDR2 SNEGSKA (reference sequence).

This sequence joins TRBV2 and TRBJ2-2, with TRBD1 identical over 8 bases. The CDR3 is made up of 13 amino acids. Germline CDR1 SNHLY, CDR2 FYNNEI. V lost 8 bases and J lost 4; bases outside the gene matches: 3. The CDR3 reads CASDRGSTGELFF. The CDR3 DNA sequence: TGTGCCAGCGACAGGGGCAGCACCGGGGAGCTGTTTTTT.

This chain uses TRBV28 with TRBJ1-5; no reliable D call. Germline values: CDR1 MDHEN, CDR2 SYDVKM. Trimming took 10 bases from V and 0 from J, leaving 16 bases between them. The CDR3 has 15 amino acids. In nucleotides, the CDR3 is TGTGCCACTTTAGGTAGAAGGGATAGCAATCAGCCCCAGCATTTT. It translates to CATLGRRDSNQPQHF.

This clonotype was observed many times. The chain is built from TRBV7-6 and TRBJ2-7, with D possibly TRBD2 on 5 matching bases. Germline loops: CDR1 SGHVS, CDR2 FNYEAQ. The CDR3 is made up of 12 amino acids. Trimming cost V 5 bases and J 5 bases, with 10 bases left between them. DNA of the CDR3: TGTGCCAGCAGCCGGGAATTCGACGAGCAGTACTTC. Translation: CASSREFDEQYF.

The chain has TRBV5-6 and TRBJ1-1; the match to TRBD1 covers 10 bases. The CDR3 consists of 12 residues. CDR1 is SGHDT and CDR2 is YYEEEE in the germline V gene. With 4 bases clipped from V and 10 bases from J, the junction kept 4 bases outside the gene matches. The CDR3 coding sequence is TGTGCCAGCAGCCCCGGGACAGGGGCAGCTTTCTTT. Translation gives CASSPGTGAAFF.

This clonotype has just a few counts. The chain is built from TRBV20-1 and TRBJ2-3; a possible D gene is TRBD2 (5 bases). The CDR3 is made up of 14 amino acids. Trimming took off 0 bases at V and 7 bases at J, with 14 bases between the two ends. The germline V gene has CDR1 DFQATT and CDR2 SNEGSKA (reference sequence). The CDR3 here is CSARDHEGRNTQYF. CDR3 DNA sequence: TGCAGTGCTAGAGACCATGAGGGCCGGAATACGCAGTATTTT.

The rearrangement joins TRBV10-2 to TRBJ2-7; D is perhaps TRBD1 (5 bases). This CDR3 has 13 amino acids. The V end was cut by 5 bases, the J end by 4 bases, with 12 bases between. The germline gives CDR1 WSHSY, CDR2 SAAADI. The CDR3 DNA is TGCGCCAGCAGTACGGACATCTTATACGAGCAGTACTTC. This translates into CASSTDILYEQYF.

This clonotype was seen ten or more times. A much larger clonotype is one base distant, so this may be a read error. The chain uses TRBV6-4 and TRBJ2-2; weak D call: TRBD1 (5 bases). The V gene's germline CDR1 is MRHNA and CDR2 SNTAGT. Between the trimmed V and J ends, which lost 2 bases and 4 bases, there was a span of 5 bases. CDR3 length equals 13 residues. The CDR3, as DNA: TGTGCCAGCAGTGACAGGGGCACCGGGGAGCTGTTTTTT. Translation gives CASSDRGTGELFF.

This clonotype showed up just a few times. V and J are TRBV10-3 and TRBJ2-1; D ambiguous. Germline CDR1 and CDR2: ENHRY and SYGVKD. V gave up 4 bases and J gave up 6 bases, with 10 bases separating them. The CDR3 covers 13 residues. This CDR3 is CAISGSRINEQFF. In DNA form, the CDR3 reads TGTGCCATCAGTGGAAGTCGGATCAATGAGCAGTTCTTC.

This chain joins TRBV28 and TRBJ2-2; no definite D call. Germline loops: CDR1 MDHEN, CDR2 SYDVKM. This CDR3 region has 13 residues. V was clipped by 10 bases and J by 7 bases, with 16 bases between them. The CDR3 DNA sequence: TGTGCCACCCCGGGTAGGGTTGACGGGGAGCTGTTTTTT. It translates to CATPGRVDGELFF.

This clonotype was seen many times. The gene calls are TRBV7-8 and TRBJ2-3; 11 nucleotides match TRBD2. The CDR3 extends over 17 amino acids. Germline CDR1 SGHVS, CDR2 FQNEAQ. The J segment lost 2 bases and the V segment lost 6 bases, leaving 10 bases of the junction unmatched. The CDR3 sequence is CASSPGLAGRSTDTQYF. CDR3 in DNA: TGTGCCAGCAGTCCAGGACTAGCGGGCCGATCCACAGATACGCAGTATTTT.

This clonotype was counted many times. This chain connects TRBV12-3 or TRBV12-4 to TRBJ1-1; D call uncertain. This CDR3 contains 15 residues. With 7 bases removed from V and 0 bases from J, the gap between germline ends came to 15 bases. CDR3 residues: CASTIARGLNTEAFF. The DNA of the CDR3 is TGTGCCAGCACCATAGCCCGAGGGCTGAACACTGAAGCTTTCTTT.

The sample holds many counts of this clonotype. The chain joins TRBV4-1 to TRBJ2-7, with TRBD2 matching over 8 bases. The J segment lost 0 bases and the V segment lost 2 bases, leaving 6 bases of the junction unmatched. The CDR3 consists of 16 residues. Germline CDR1 is MGHRA and CDR2 is YSYEKL. The CDR3 DNA reads TGCGCCAGCAGCCAATCTCTAGCGGGTGGCTCCTACGAGCAGTACTTC. Translation gives CASSQSLAGGSYEQYF.

Regarding this clonotype: This may come from a read error, since a much larger clone is one base off. The chain links TRBV7-6 to TRBJ1-5; a possible D gene is TRBD1 (5 bases). The germline V gene encodes CDR1 SGHVS and CDR2 FNYEAQ. The length of the CDR3 is 12 residues. V was shortened by 4 bases and J by 10 bases, with 11 bases between the two germline ends. DNA for the CDR3: TGTGCCAGCAGCTCATCGGGACGTCCCCAGCATTTT. This translates into CASSSSGRPQHF.

This chain joins TRBV27 and TRBJ1-1; no definite D call. Germline CDR1 and CDR2: MNHEY and SMNVEV (reference sequence). V was shortened by 4 bases and J by 9 bases, with 18 bases between the two germline ends. This CDR3 has 14 residues. CDR3 region: CASSSSSTQEQAFF. Written as DNA, the CDR3 is TGTGCCAGCAGTTCTTCCTCGACTCAGGAGCAAGCTTTCTTT.

The CDR3 spells CSVAQGAGETQYF. CDR3 DNA: TGCAGCGTGGCCCAGGGGGCAGGCGAGACCCAGTACTTC. The J gene is TRBJ2-5, the V gene TRBV29-1; TRBD1 agrees at 8 bases. V lost 6 bases, J lost 5 bases, and 8 bases stayed unmatched. The CDR3 consists of 13 residues. From germline, CDR1 is SQVTM and CDR2 ANQGSEA.

Note on this clonotype: Given a much more abundant clone one base away, this may be a read error. The CDR3 ends on some other residue instead of the conserved phenylalanine or tryptophan, so this is likely a read error. The rearrangement links TRBV12-5 to TRBJ2-7; D may be TRBD1 (5 bases). CDR3 length: 12 amino acids. Trimming took off 2 bases at V and 7 bases at J, with 9 bases between the two ends. CDR1 and CDR2 (germline): LGHNT, FRNRAP. The CDR3 here is CASGLSGLEQYL. For the CDR3, the DNA is TGTGCTAGTGGTTTGTCAGGGTTGGAGCAGTACTTA.

The sample holds a few counts of this clonotype. The chain recombines TRBV29-1 with TRBJ1-2; D may be TRBD1 (5 bases). The CDR3 length is 16 residues. Per germline, CDR1 SQVTM and CDR2 ANQGSEA. Trimming removed 0 bases at V and 1 base at J, with 15 bases between. CDR3 DNA: TGCAGCGTTGAAGATCTTGGACACGACCTTAACTATGGCTACACCTTC. It yields the protein CSVEDLGHDLNYGYTF.

This clonotype was seen many times. J is TRBJ2-1 and V is TRBV12-3 or TRBV12-4; possibly TRBD1 or TRBD2 for D (5 bases each). This CDR3 has 11 residues. Trimming removed 7 bases at V and 9 bases at J, with 10 bases between. DNA for the CDR3: TGTGCCAGCACCAGTGGGGGTGAGCAGTTCTTC. Its translation is CASTSGGEQFF.

This clonotype was found many times. This chain uses TRBV4-1 with TRBJ1-1, with D uncertain. CDR3 length equals 13 residues. V dropped 5 bases and J dropped 6 bases, with 13 bases sitting between them. Germline lookup yields CDR1 MGHRA and CDR2 YSYEKL. CDR3 residues: CASSKDLGPEAFF. In DNA form, the CDR3 reads TGCGCCAGCAGCAAGGACCTTGGCCCTGAAGCTTTCTTT.

V gene TRBV24-1 combines with J gene TRBJ2-1; 10 nucleotides agree with TRBD1. Germline CDR1 is KGHDR and CDR2 is SFDVKD. CDR3 length equals 16 residues. Trimming at V came to 4 bases and at J to 9 bases, leaving 11 bases not matched to a gene. The CDR3 DNA is TGTGCCACCAGTGACCCCGGGACAGGGGTTCTTAGTGAGCAGTTCTTC. Encoded protein: CATSDPGTGVLSEQFF.